This TCR beta chain is from a study of long-term antiretroviral therapy in people with HIV. The V gene's germline CDR1 is LNHDA and CDR2 SQIVND (reference sequence). The CDR3 runs to 15 residues. V lost 5 bases and J lost 7, with 21 bases in between. They ran version v3.0 of the immunoSEQ assay at survey level. Each sample aimed for roughly 35,000-50,000 sequenced T-cell genomes. Assay used: immunoSEQ multiplex PCR; TCRdb lists only in-frame clones, some missing. Of about 14,000 clones listed, roughly 80% are singletons. Prior to DNA extraction, the samples held about 1-10 million cryopreserved PBMC. This clonotype was obtained from a woman between 40 and 55 years old with HIV. The sample consisted of unsorted PBMCs, taken 1.8 years before starting antiretroviral therapy. The V call is TRBV19, the J call TRBJ2-7; D possibly corresponds to TRBD2 (5 bases). The CDR3 is CASSALEASRREQYF. As DNA, the CDR3 is TGTGCCAGTAGTGCCCTCGAGGCTAGCCGGAGGGAGCAGTACTTC.